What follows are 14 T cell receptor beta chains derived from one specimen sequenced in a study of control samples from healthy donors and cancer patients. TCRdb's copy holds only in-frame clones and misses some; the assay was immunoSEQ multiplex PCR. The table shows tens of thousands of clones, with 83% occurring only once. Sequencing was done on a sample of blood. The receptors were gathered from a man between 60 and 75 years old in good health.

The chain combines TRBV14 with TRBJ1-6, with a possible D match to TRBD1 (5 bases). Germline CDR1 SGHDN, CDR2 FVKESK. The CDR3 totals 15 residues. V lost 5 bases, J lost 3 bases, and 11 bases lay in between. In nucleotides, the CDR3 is TGTGCCAGCAGCGCGCAGGGATTCTATAATTCACCCCTCCACTTT. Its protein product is CASSAQGFYNSPLHF.

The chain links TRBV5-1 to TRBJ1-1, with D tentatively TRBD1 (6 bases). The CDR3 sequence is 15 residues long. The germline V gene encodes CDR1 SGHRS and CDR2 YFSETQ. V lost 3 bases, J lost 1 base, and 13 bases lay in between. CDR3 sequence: CASSYIGGPNTEAFF. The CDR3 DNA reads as TGCGCCAGCAGCTACATCGGGGGGCCGAACACTGAAGCTTTCTTT. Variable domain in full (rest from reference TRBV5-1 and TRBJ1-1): KAGVTQTPRYLIKTRGQQVTLSCSPISGHRSVSWYQQTPGQGLQFLFEYFSETQRNKGNFPGRFSGRQFSNSRSEMNVSTLELGDSALYLCASSYIGGPNTEAFFGQGTRLTVV.

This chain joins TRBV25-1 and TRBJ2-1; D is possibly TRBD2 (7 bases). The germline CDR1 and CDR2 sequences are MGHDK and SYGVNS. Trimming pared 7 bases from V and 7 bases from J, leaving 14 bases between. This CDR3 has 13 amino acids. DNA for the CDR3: TGTGCCAGCACCAAGGGGGGAGGGAATGAGCAGTTCTTC. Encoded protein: CASTKGGGNEQFF.

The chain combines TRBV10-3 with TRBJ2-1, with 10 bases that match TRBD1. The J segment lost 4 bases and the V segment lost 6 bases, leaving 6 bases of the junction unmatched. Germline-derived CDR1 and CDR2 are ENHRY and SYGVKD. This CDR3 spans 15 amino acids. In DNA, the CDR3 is TGTGCCATCAGGGCCCCGGGACAGGGGTACAATGAGCAGTTCTTC. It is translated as CAIRAPGQGYNEQFF.

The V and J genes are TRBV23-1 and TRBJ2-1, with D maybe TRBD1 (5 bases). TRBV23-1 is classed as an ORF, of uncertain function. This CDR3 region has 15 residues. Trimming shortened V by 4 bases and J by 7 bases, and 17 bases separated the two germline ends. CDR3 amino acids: CASSPPRERGNEQFF. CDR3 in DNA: TGCGCCAGCAGTCCCCCCAGGGAACGTGGGAATGAGCAGTTCTTC.

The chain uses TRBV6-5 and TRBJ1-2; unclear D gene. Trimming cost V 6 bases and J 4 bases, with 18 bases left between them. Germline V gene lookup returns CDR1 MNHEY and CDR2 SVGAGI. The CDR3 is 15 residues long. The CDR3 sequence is CASRSFSGLGYGYTF. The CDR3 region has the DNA TGTGCCAGCAGGTCCTTTAGTGGGCTCGGCTATGGCTACACCTTC.

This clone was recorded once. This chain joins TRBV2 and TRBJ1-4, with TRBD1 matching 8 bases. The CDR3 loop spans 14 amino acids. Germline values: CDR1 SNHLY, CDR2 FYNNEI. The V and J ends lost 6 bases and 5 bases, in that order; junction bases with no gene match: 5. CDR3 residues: CASRDQGANEKLFF. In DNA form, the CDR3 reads TGTGCCAGCAGAGACCAGGGGGCGAATGAAAAACTGTTTTTT.

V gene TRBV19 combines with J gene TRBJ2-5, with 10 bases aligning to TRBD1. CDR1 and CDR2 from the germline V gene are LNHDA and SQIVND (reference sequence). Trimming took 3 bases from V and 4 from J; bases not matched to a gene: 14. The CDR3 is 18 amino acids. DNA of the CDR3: TGTGCCAGTAGTATGGGAAAACTGGGACAGGGGTCGGCAGAGACCCAGTACTTC. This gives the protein CASSMGKLGQGSAETQYF.

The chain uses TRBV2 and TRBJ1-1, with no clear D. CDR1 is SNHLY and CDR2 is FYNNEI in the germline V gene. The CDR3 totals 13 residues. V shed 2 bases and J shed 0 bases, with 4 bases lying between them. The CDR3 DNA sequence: TGTGCCAGCAGTGAATCCGTGAACACTGAAGCTTTCTTT. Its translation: CASSESVNTEAFF.

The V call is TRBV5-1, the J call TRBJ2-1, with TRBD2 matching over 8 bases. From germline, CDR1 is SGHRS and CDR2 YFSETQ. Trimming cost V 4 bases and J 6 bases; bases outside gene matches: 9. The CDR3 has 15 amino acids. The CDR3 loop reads CASSPRGGAFNEQFF. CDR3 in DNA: TGCGCCAGCAGCCCCCGGGGGGGTGCTTTCAATGAGCAGTTCTTC.

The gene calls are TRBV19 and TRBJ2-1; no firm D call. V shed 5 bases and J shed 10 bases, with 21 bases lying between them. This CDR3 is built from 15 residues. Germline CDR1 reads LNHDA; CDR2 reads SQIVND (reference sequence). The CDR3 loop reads CASSANGQAGWEQFF. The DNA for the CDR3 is TGTGCCAGTAGTGCCAACGGGCAGGCTGGCTGGGAGCAGTTCTTC.

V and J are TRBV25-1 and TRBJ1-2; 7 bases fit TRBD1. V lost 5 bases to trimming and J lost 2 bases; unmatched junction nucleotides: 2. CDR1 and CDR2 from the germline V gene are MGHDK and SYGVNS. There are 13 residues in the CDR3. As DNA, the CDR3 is TGTGCCAGCAGTAAGGGACAGAACTATGGCTACACCTTC. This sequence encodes CASSKGQNYGYTF.

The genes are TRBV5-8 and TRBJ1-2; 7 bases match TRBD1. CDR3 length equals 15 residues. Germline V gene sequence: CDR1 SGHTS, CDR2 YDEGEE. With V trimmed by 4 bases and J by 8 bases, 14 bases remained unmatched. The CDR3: CASSPYPPRGRGYTF. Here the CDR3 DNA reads TGTGCCAGCAGCCCGTATCCCCCCAGGGGGAGAGGCTACACCTTC. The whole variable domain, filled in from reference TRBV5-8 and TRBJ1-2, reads EAGVTQSPTHLIKTRGQQATLRCSPISGHTSVYWYQQALGLGLQFLLWYDEGEERNRGNFPPRFSGRQFPNYSSELNVNALELEDSALYLCASSPYPPRGRGYTFGSGTRLTVV.

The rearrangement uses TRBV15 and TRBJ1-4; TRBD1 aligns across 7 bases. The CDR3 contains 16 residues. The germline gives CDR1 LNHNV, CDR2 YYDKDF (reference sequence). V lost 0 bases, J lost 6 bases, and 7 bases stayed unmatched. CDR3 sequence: CATSRDTADRDEKLFF. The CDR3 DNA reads TGTGCCACCAGCAGAGACACGGCCGACAGGGATGAAAAACTGTTTTTT.